These 12 T cell receptor beta chains originate from one sample sequenced in a study of identical twins. TCRdb recomputed calls from the 5' RACE reads with MiXCR, one row per CDR3 protein. The sample contains roughly 720,000 distinct CDR3 sequences, roughly 18% of which appear only once. The data were also submitted as part of a second study, on T cells expressing NK-cell markers.

Material: PBMCs. Source of these receptors: a woman under 30 in good health.

The rearrangement links TRBV7-2 to TRBJ2-1; a weak D match, TRBD1 (6 bases). V was cut by 4 bases and J by 2 bases, with 12 bases left in between. Germline V gene lookup returns CDR1 SGHTA and CDR2 FQGNSA. This CDR3 comprises 15 residues. In DNA, the CDR3 is TGTGCCAGCAGCTCCTCCTCAGGGGCCTACAATGAGCAGTTCTTC. Translating gives CASSSSSGAYNEQFF.

The V gene is TRBV27, the J gene TRBJ1-1; a weak D match, TRBD1 (6 bases). Germline-derived CDR1 and CDR2 are MNHEY and SMNVEV (reference sequence). There are 16 residues in the CDR3. The V end was cut by 2 bases, the J end by 5 bases, with 18 bases between. The CDR3 spells CASSLRGSVQGTEAFF. CDR3 nucleotides: TGTGCCAGCAGTTTAAGGGGTAGCGTCCAGGGGACTGAAGCTTTCTTT.

The chain joins TRBV9 to TRBJ2-1; D possibly matches TRBD1 or TRBD2 (5 bases each). This CDR3 has 14 amino acids. The germline V gene has CDR1 SGDLS and CDR2 YYNGEE. V lost 4 bases and J 8 bases, leaving 16 bases between the germline ends. CDR3 DNA: TGTGCCAGCAGCATCGATACGGGGCACGATGAGCAGTTCTTC. It encodes CASSIDTGHDEQFF. Full variable domain (outside the CDR3, taken from reference TRBV9 and TRBJ2-1): DSGVTQTPKHLITATGQRVTLRCSPRSGDLSVYWYQQSLDQGLQFLIQYYNGEERAKGNILERFSAQQFPDLHSELNLSSLELGDSALYFCASSIDTGHDEQFFGPGTRLTVL.

This clonotype was counted many times. V and J are TRBV20-1 and TRBJ2-3; 9 nucleotides line up with TRBD2. Germline V gene data show CDR1 as DFQATT and CDR2 as SNEGSKA (reference sequence). V shed 7 bases and J 4 bases; nucleotides not matched to a gene: 6. There are 13 residues in the CDR3. This chain's CDR3 is CSVFLAGSDTQYF. DNA of the CDR3: TGCAGTGTTTTCCTAGCGGGGTCAGATACGCAGTATTTT.

This clonotype was seen repeatedly, ten times or more. The chain carries TRBV20-1 and TRBJ2-2, with D possibly TRBD1 on 6 matching bases. V lost 6 bases to trimming and J lost 3 bases, with 17 bases between them. Germline V gene sequence: CDR1 DFQATT, CDR2 SNEGSKA (reference sequence). The CDR3 sequence is 15 residues long. The CDR3 loop reads CSATQGSGYTGELFF. The CDR3 DNA follows: TGCAGTGCCACTCAGGGGTCAGGTTACACCGGGGAGCTGTTTTTT.

V is TRBV4-2 and J is TRBJ1-5; a weak D match, TRBD1 (6 bases). CDR1 is LGHNA, CDR2 YNFKEQ, per germline. This CDR3 is 15 amino acids long. V shed 0 bases and J shed 4 bases, with 10 bases lying between them. The CDR3 loop reads CASSQERGFNQPQHF. DNA of the CDR3: TGTGCCAGCAGCCAAGAAAGGGGGTTTAATCAGCCCCAGCATTTT.

This clonotype has more than one count but fewer than ten. The chain carries TRBV24-1 and TRBJ2-4; unclear D gene. Trimming shortened V by 3 bases and J by 8 bases, and 10 bases separated the two germline ends. The V gene's germline CDR1 is KGHDR and CDR2 SFDVKD. The CDR3 has 13 residues. The CDR3 nucleotides are TGTGCCACCAGTGATCCCTCGAGAGACATTCAGTACTTC. Encoded protein: CATSDPSRDIQYF.

In this sample, this clonotype turned up a few times. The J gene is TRBJ1-5, the V gene TRBV6-1; possibly TRBD1 for D (5 bases). The CDR3 sequence is 11 residues long. Per the germline V gene, CDR1 is MNHNS and CDR2 is SASEGT. CDR3 bases: TGTGCTCGGGTGGGGGATCAGCCCCAGCATTTT. This encodes CARVGDQPQHF.

V is TRBV10-3 and J is TRBJ2-5; tentative D call: TRBD2 (5 bases). V was pared by 5 bases and J by 2 bases, with 9 bases between. Germline assignment: CDR1 ENHRY and CDR2 SYGVKD. This CDR3 has 13 amino acids. CDR3 loop: CAISRPGQETQYF. DNA of the CDR3: TGTGCCATCAGTCGCCCGGGGCAAGAGACCCAGTACTTC.

The V and J genes are TRBV12-3 or TRBV12-4 and TRBJ1-2; no clear D gene. V was pared by 6 bases and J by 4 bases, with 15 bases between. The CDR3 is 14 amino acids. CDR3 in DNA: TGTGCCAGCAGACACCGGGGTCGGGGCTATGGCTACACCTTC. Protein sequence: CASRHRGRGYGYTF.

The rearrangement joins TRBV5-1 to TRBJ2-6; no clear D. The CDR3 runs 14 residues. V was clipped by 1 base and J by 8 bases, with 10 bases between them. Germline V gene sequence: CDR1 SGHRS, CDR2 YFSETQ. DNA of the CDR3: TGCGCCAGCAGCTTGAGAGGCTCGTCCAACGTCCTGACTTTC. Translated, it gives CASSLRGSSNVLTF.

The chain joins TRBV20-1 to TRBJ2-1; D ambiguous. Germline CDR1 reads DFQATT; CDR2 reads SNEGSKA (reference sequence). Trimming pared 5 bases from V and 0 bases from J, leaving 8 bases between. The CDR3 consists of 13 residues. The CDR3 nucleotides read TGCAGTGCTTCGGACCTCTCCTACAATGAGCAGTTCTTC. It encodes CSASDLSYNEQFF.